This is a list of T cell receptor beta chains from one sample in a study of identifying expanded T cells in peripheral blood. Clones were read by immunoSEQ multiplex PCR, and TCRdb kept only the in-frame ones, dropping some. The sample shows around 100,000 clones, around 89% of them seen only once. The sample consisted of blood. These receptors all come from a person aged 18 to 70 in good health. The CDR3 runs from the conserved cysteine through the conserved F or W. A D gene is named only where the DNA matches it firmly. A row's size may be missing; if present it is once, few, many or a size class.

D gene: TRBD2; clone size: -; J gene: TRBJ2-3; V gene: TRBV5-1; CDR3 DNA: TGCGCCAGCAGCTTATATCGGGGGGGCGCAGATACGCAGTATTTT; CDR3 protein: CASSLYRGGADTQYF
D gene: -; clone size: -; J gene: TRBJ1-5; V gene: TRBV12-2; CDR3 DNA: TGTGCAAGTCGCTTAGTTAGTATGGATCAGCCCCAGCATTTT; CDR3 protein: CASRLVSMDQPQHF
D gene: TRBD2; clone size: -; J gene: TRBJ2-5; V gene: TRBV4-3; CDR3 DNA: TGCGCCAGCAGCCAAGTGCTGCCTAGCGGGGGGGCCGGGACCCAGTACTTC; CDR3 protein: CASSQVLPSGGAGTQYF
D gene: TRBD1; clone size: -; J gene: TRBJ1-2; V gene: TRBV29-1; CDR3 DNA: TGCAGCGTTGAGGGACAGGGCAGCTATGGCTACACCTTC; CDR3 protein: CSVEGQGSYGYTF
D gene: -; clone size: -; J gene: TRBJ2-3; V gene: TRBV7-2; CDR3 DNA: TGTGCCAGCAGCTTTGGTGGGGGGTCCACAGATACGCAGTATTTT; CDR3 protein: CASSFGGGSTDTQYF
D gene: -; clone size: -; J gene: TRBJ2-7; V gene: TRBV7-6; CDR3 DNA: TGTGCCAGCAGCTTAGCTGACAGCTACGAGCAGTACTTC; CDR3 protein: CASSLADSYEQYF
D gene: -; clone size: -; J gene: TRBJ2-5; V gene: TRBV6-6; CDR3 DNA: TGTGCCAGCAGTTACGCTGGGACCCAGTACTTC; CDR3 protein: CASSYAGTQYF
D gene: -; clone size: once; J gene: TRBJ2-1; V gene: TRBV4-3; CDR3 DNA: TGCGCCAGCAGCCAAGATGCCTCGGGGGTGGGGTGGTCCTACAATGAGCAGTTCTTC; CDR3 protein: CASSQDASGVGWSYNEQFF
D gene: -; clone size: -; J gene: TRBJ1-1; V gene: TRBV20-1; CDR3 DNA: TGCAGTGCTAGTGGGTACACTGAAGCTTTCTTT; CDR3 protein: CSASGYTEAFF
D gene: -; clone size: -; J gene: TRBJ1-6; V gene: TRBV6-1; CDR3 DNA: TGTGCCAGCAGTGAAGGCTCGGCGAGGAGCTCCTATAATTCACCCCTCCACTTT; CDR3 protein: CASSEGSARSSYNSPLHF
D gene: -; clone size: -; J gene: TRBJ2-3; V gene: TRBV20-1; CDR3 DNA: TGCAGTGCTACCCTAATCGGTACGCAGTATTTT; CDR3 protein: CSATLIGTQYF
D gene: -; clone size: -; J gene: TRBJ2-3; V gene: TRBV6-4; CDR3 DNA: TGTGCCAGCAGTGAGACCCCTTACAGCTTCGCAGATACGCAGTATTTT; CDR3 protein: CASSETPYSFADTQYF
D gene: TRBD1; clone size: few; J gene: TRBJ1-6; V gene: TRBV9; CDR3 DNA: TGTGCCAGCAGCGAAGACACGACAGGGCGAACCCTCCACTTT; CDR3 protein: CASSEDTTGRTLHF